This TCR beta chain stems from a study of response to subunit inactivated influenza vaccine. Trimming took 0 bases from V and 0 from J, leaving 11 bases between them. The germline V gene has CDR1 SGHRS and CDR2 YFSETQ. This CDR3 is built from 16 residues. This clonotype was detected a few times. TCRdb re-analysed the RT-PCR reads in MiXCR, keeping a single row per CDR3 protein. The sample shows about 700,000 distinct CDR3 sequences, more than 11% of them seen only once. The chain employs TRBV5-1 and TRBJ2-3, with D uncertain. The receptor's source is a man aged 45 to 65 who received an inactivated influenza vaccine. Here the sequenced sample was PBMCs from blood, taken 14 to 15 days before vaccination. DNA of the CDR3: TGCGCCAGCAGCTTGGAAGCTATGAGAAGCACAGATACGCAGTATTTT. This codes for CASSLEAMRSTDTQYF. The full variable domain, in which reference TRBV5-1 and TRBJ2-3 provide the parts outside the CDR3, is KAGVTQTPRYLIKTRGQQVTLSCSPISGHRSVSWYQQTPGQGLQFLFEYFSETQRNKGNFPGRFSGRQFSNSRSEMNVSTLELGDSALYLCASSLEAMRSTDTQYFGPGTRLTVL.